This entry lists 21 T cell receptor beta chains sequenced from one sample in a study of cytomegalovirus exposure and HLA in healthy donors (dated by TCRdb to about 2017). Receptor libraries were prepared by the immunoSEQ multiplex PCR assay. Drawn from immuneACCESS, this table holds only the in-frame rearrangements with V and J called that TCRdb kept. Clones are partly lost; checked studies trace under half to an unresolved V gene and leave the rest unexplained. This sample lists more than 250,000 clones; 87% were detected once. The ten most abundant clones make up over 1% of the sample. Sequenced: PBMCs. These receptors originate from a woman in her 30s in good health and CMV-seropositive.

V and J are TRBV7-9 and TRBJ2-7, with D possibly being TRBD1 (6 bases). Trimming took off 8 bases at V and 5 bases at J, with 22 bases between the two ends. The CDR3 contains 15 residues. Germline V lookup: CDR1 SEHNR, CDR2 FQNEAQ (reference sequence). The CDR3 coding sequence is TGTGCCAGCGGGTGGACACCGGACAGTGCGGACGAGCAGTACTTC. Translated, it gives CASGWTPDSADEQYF.

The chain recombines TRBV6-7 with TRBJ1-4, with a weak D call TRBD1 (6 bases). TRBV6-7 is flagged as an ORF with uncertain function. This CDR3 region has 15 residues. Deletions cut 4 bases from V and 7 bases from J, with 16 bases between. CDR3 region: CASSFLDRPSEKLFF. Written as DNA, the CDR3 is TGTGCCAGCAGTTTCCTTGACAGGCCGAGTGAAAAACTGTTTTTT.

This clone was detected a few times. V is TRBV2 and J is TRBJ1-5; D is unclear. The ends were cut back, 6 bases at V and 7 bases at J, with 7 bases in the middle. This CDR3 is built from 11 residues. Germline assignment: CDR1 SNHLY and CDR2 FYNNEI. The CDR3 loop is CASRAGQPQHF. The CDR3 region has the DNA TGTGCCAGCAGGGCGGGGCAGCCCCAGCATTTT. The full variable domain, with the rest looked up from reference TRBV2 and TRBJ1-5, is EPEVTQTPSHQVTQMGQEVILRCVPISNHLYFYWYRQILGQKVEFLVSFYNNEISEKSEIFDDQFSVERPDGSNFTLKIRSTKLEDSAMYFCASRAGQPQHFGDGTRLSIL.

The CDR3 here is CASSFTWGVRETQYF. CDR3 nucleotide sequence: TGTGCCAGCAGTTTTACTTGGGGGGTACGGGAGACCCAGTACTTC. J is TRBJ2-5 and V is TRBV27; weak D call: TRBD2 (6 bases). V lost 3 bases and J lost 5, with 16 bases in between. The V gene's germline CDR1 is MNHEY and CDR2 SMNVEV (reference sequence). The length of the CDR3 is 15 residues.

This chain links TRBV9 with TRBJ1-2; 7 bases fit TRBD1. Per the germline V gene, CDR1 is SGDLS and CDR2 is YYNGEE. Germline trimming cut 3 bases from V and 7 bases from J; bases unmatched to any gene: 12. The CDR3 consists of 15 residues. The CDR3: CASSGSRGDLGGYTF. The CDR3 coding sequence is TGTGCCAGCAGCGGTAGCAGGGGGGATCTGGGTGGCTACACCTTC.

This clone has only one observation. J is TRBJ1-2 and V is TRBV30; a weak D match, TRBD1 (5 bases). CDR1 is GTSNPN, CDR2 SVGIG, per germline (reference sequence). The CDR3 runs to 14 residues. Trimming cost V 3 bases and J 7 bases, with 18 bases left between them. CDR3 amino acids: CAWSPILGGGGYTF. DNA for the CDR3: TGTGCCTGGAGCCCCATACTCGGGGGAGGTGGCTACACCTTC.

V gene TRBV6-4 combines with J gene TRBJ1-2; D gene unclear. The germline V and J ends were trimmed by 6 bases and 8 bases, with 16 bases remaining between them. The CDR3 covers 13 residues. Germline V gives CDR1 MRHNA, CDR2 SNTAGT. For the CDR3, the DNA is TGTGCCAGCAGGAACATGGGAGTCGGAGGCTACACCTTC. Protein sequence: CASRNMGVGGYTF.

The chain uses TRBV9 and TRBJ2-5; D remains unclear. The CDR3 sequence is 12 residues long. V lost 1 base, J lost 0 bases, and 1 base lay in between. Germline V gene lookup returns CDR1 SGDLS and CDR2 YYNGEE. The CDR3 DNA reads TGTGCCAGCAGCGTAAACCAAGAGACCCAGTACTTC. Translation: CASSVNQETQYF.

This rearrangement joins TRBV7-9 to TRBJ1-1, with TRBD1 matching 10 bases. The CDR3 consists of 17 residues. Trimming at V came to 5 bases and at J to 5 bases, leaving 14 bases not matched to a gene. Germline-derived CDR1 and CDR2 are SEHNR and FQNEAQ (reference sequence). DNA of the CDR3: TGTGCCAGCAGCCCTCGACAGGGGGCGGTTTCTGGTACTGAAGCTTTCTTT. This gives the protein CASSPRQGAVSGTEAFF.

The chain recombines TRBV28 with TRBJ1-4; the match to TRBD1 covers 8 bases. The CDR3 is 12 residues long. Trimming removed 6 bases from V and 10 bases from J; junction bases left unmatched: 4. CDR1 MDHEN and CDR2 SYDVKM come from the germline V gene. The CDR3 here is CASRLQGGKLFF. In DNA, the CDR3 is TGTGCCAGCAGACTACAGGGGGGAAAACTGTTTTTT.

The CDR3 sequence: CASSLASRSEETQYF. The CDR3 nucleotides read TGCGCCAGCAGCTTGGCCAGTCGCAGCGAAGAGACCCAGTACTTC. The chain employs TRBV5-1 and TRBJ2-5; D remains unclear. Trimming shortened V by 0 bases and J by 3 bases, and 12 bases separated the two germline ends. The germline V gene encodes CDR1 SGHRS and CDR2 YFSETQ. The CDR3 runs 15 residues.

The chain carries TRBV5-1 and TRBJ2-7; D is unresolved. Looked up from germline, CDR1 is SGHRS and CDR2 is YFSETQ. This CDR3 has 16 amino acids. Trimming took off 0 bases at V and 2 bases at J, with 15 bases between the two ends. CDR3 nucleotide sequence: TGCGCCAGCAGCTTGGATAGTAAGTACCTTGCCTACGAGCAGTACTTC. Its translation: CASSLDSKYLAYEQYF. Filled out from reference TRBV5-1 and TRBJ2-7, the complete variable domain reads KAGVTQTPRYLIKTRGQQVTLSCSPISGHRSVSWYQQTPGQGLQFLFEYFSETQRNKGNFPGRFSGRQFSNSRSEMNVSTLELGDSALYLCASSLDSKYLAYEQYFGPGTRLTVT.

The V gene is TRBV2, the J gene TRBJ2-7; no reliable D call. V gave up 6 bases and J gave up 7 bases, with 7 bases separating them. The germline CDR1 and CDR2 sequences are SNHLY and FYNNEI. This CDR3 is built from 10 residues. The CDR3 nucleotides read TGTGCCAGCAGCGGGTTGGAGCAGTACTTC. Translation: CASSGLEQYF.

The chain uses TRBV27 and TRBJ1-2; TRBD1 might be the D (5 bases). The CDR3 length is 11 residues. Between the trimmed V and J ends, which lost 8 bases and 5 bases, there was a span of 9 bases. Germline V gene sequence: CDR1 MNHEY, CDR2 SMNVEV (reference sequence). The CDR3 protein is CASGGPYGYTF. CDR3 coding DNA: TGTGCCAGCGGGGGACCTTATGGCTACACCTTC.

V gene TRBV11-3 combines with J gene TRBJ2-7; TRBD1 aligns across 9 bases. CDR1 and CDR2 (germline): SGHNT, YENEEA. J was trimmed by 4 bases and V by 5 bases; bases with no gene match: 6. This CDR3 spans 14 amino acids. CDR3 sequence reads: CASSPGQGAYEQYF. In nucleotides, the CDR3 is TGTGCCAGCAGCCCGGGACAGGGTGCGTACGAGCAGTACTTC.

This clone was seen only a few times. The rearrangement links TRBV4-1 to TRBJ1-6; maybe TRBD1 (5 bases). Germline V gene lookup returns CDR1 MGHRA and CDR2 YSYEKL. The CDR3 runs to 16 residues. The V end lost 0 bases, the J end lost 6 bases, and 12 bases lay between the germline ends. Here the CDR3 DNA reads TGCGCCAGCAGCCAAGATCAACCCGGGGCTAATTCACCCCTCCACTTT. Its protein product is CASSQDQPGANSPLHF.

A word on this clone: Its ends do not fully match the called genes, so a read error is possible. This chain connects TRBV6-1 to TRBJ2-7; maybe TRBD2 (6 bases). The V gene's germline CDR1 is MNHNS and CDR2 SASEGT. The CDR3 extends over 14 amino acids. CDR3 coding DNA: TGTGCCAGCACTGCCGGCGGTAGCGGATATCCTCTGGACTTC. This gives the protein CASTAGGSGYPLDF.

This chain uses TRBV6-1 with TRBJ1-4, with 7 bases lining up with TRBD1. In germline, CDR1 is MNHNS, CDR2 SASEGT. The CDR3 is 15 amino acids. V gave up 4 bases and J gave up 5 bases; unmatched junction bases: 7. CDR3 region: CASSGYRGANEKLFF. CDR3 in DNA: TGTGCCAGCAGTGGATACAGGGGCGCCAATGAAAAACTGTTTTTT.

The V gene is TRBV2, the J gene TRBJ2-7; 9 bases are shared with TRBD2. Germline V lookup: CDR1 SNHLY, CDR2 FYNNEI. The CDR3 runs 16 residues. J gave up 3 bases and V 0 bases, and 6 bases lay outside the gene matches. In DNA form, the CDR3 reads TGTGCCAGCAGTGAAGCTTTCCTAGCGGGAAGCTACGAGCAGTACTTC. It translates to CASSEAFLAGSYEQYF.

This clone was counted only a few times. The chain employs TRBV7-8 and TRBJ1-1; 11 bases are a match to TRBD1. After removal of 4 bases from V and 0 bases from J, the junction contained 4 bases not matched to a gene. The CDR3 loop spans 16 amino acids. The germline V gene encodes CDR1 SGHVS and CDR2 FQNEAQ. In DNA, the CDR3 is TGTGCCAGCAGCTCCCGGGACAGGGGGGTGAACACTGAAGCTTTCTTT. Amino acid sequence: CASSSRDRGVNTEAFF.

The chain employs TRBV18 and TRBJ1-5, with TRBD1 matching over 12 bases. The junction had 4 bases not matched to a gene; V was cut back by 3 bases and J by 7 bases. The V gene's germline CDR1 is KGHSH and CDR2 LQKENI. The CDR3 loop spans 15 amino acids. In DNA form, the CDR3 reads TGTGCCAGCTCACCCGGGACAGGGGGCTCGCAGCCCCAGCATTTT. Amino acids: CASSPGTGGSQPQHF. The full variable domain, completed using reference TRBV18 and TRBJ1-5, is NAGVMQNPRHLVRRRGQEARLRCSPMKGHSHVYWYRQLPEEGLKFMVYLQKENIIDESGMPKERFSAEFPKEGPSILRIQQVVRGDSAAYFCASSPGTGGSQPQHFGDGTRLSIL.